This T cell receptor beta chain comes out of a study of T-cell memory formation after mild COVID-19. TCRdb redid the calling of the 5' RACE reads with MiXCR, one entry per CDR3 protein. The sample holds about 240,000 distinct CDR3 sequences, approximately 9% seen once. There are a few counts of this clonotype. The ends were cut back, 6 bases at V and 5 bases at J, with 13 bases in the middle. CDR3 length equals 13 residues. The chain uses TRBV12-3 or TRBV12-4 and TRBJ1-1, with D uncertain. This TCR was sampled from a man between 18 and 29 years old who had mild COVID-19 (a few samples of this study predate the infection). Cell type and time point are not known. The sample comprised PBMCs or a T cell subset sorted from them (not recorded which). The CDR3 sequence: CASRLDLTTEAFF. The CDR3 nucleotides read TGTGCCAGCAGGTTGGACCTAACGACTGAAGCTTTCTTT.